The rows below give T cell receptor beta chains drawn from one sample of a study of identifying expanded T cells in peripheral blood. TCRdb keeps only in-frame clones here, not all; method: immunoSEQ multiplex PCR. The sample has about 91,000 clones, 88% seen once; the top ten hold roughly 3.8%. Sequenced: blood. The receptors were sampled from a person between 18 and 69 years old in good health. Each CDR3 is given with its conserved first and last residue. D genes are given only for firm matches. Clone sizes are given selectively: once, few, many, or a class where the clone is expanded.

abundance	d_gene	v_gene	len	j_gene	CDR3aa	CDR3nt
-	TRBD1	TRBV19	13	TRBJ2-7	CASSQQGAYEQYF	TGTGCCAGTAGTCAGCAGGGGGCATACGAGCAGTACTTC
-	-	TRBV10-2	13	TRBJ1-1	CASRATVGTEAFF	TGCGCCAGCAGGGCGACAGTTGGCACTGAAGCTTTCTTT
-	-	TRBV6-5	16	TRBJ1-5	CASSYSSSRGNQPQHF	TGTGCCAGCAGTTACTCTAGTTCGCGGGGGAATCAGCCCCAGCATTTT
-	TRBD2	TRBV6-7	13	TRBJ2-1	CARLAGYLNEQFF	TGTGCCCGACTAGCGGGGTATCTTAATGAGCAGTTCTTC
-	-	TRBV29-1	12	TRBJ1-2	CSVKGLNYGYTF	TGCAGCGTTAAGGGGCTTAACTATGGCTACACCTTC
once	TRBD2	TRBV4-1	16	TRBJ2-3	CASSQEVASGRDTQYF	TGCGCCAGCAGCCAAGAGGTCGCTAGCGGGAGGGATACGCAGTATTTT
-	-	TRBV11-2	15	TRBJ1-5	CASSKRGGSNQPQHF	TGTGCCAGCAGCAAACGGGGGGGTAGCAATCAGCCCCAGCATTTT
-	TRBD1	TRBV5-4	14	TRBJ1-2	CASSLGTGWSGYTF	TGTGCCAGCAGCTTGGGGACAGGGTGGTCTGGCTACACCTTC
-	-	TRBV20-1	11	TRBJ2-5	CSASPGETQYF	TGCAGTGCTAGCCCCGGGGAGACCCAGTACTTC
-	TRBD2	TRBV7-2	18	TRBJ2-3	CASSPVLAGEGGTDTQYF	TGTGCCAGCAGCCCCGTCCTCGCGGGGGAGGGCGGCACAGATACGCAGTATTTT
-	-	TRBV14	12	TRBJ1-1	CASSQVLTEAFF	TGTGCCAGCAGCCAGGTTTTGACTGAAGCTTTCTTT
-	TRBD1	TRBV5-6	14	TRBJ2-7	CASGMGQGVYEQYF	TGTGCCAGCGGGATGGGACAGGGGGTTTACGAGCAGTACTTC
-	-	TRBV29-1	11	TRBJ1-2	CSVKQGYGYTF	TGCAGCGTTAAGCAGGGCTATGGCTACACCTTC
-	-	TRBV20-1	11	TRBJ2-7	CSAITSYEQYF	TGCAGTGCTATTACTAGTTACGAGCAGTACTTC
once	-	TRBV18	17	TRBJ2-3	CASSPQVDGSSTDTQYF	TGTGCCAGCTCACCACAAGTCGACGGTTCTAGCACAGATACGCAGTATTTT
-	-	TRBV7-9	12	TRBJ2-3	CASSFTGDTQYF	TGTGCCAGCAGCTTCACAGGGGATACGCAGTATTTT
-	TRBD1	TRBV28	16	TRBJ1-4	CASSLTSGTEYEKLFF	TGTGCCAGCAGTTTAACTTCGGGGACAGAATACGAAAAACTGTTTTTT
once	-	TRBV10-3	13	TRBJ1-1	CAISGDTNTEAFF	TGTGCCATCAGTGGGGACACGAACACTGAAGCTTTCTTT
-	-	TRBV7-2	12	TRBJ2-3	CASSLYTDTQYF	TGTGCCAGCAGCTTGTACACAGATACGCAGTATTTT
-	-	TRBV5-1	15	TRBJ2-3	CASSWTDGSTDTQYF	TGCGCCAGCAGCTGGACCGACGGATCCACAGATACGCAGTATTTT
-	TRBD1	TRBV6-1	15	TRBJ2-5	CASSENDRDEETQYF	TGTGCCAGCAGTGAGAACGACAGGGATGAAGAGACCCAGTACTTC
-	-	TRBV7-2	11	TRBJ2-7	CASSASSEQYF	TGTGCCAGCAGCGCTTCCAGCGAGCAGTACTTC
-	-	TRBV4-1	18	TRBJ1-4	CASSQDLGGSGTNEKLFF	TGCGCCAGCAGCCAAGATCTCGGCGGGTCCGGGACTAATGAAAAACTGTTTTTT
-	TRBD2	TRBV6-5	15	TRBJ2-5	CASRGATSGRETQYF	TGTGCCAGCAGGGGGGCGACTAGCGGGCGAGAGACCCAGTACTTC
-	-	TRBV30	18	TRBJ1-4	CACPRGRSSGQNNEKLFF	TGTGCCTGCCCCAGAGGGCGGTCCTCAGGACAGAATAATGAAAAACTGTTTTTT